This T cell receptor (beta chain) was identified in a study of T cell responses to AZD1222 COVID-19 vaccine. Study-level findings and limits: Repertoire sampling happened only post peak T cell response. Per reports, nearly half of all spike-specific TCRs target regions that are unmutated in variants. Among AZD1222 vaccinees, only six or seven were seropositive at baseline. Two doses of AZD1222 preceded a rise in Spike-specific TCR breadth and depth.

The CDR3 runs to 17 residues. Germline CDR1 and CDR2: SGHAT and FQNNGV. The V gene lost 2 bases and the J gene lost 1 base, with 12 bases spanning the gap. With respect to this clone: Its antigen is still unknown.

TCRdb keeps only in-frame clones here, not all; method: immunoSEQ multiplex PCR. The repertoire holds 140,000 to 150,000 clones, with roughly 80% as singletons. The material was peripheral blood, obtained on day 0 of MenACWY control vaccination. This chain connects TRBV11-2 to TRBJ1-6; D gene uncertain. This clonotype originated in an adult in good health. The CDR3 bases are TGTGCCAGCAGCTTATTACGAACAGAGTCCTATAATTCACCCCTCCACTTT. Translated, it gives CASSLLRTESYNSPLHF.